The 22 T cell receptor beta chains given below trace back to one sample, sequenced in a study of blood T cells in healthy people across ages. Through a sample-barcoded 5' primer and a J-beta primer mix, a second PCR was run for roughly 6 to 11 cycles. Using its own MiXCR run on the 5' RACE reads, TCRdb lists one record per CDR3 protein. The sample lists some 560,000 distinct CDR3 sequences; 25% to 35% were seen once. These same records also appear under a second study, on T cells of mothers and their children.

Specimen: blood. The receptors derive from a boy aged 2 to 10 in good health.

V gene TRBV2 combines with J gene TRBJ2-2, with D possibly matching TRBD1 (5 bases). Per germline, CDR1 SNHLY and CDR2 FYNNEI. There are 12 residues in the CDR3. V lost 6 bases and J 6 bases, leaving 8 bases between the germline ends. The CDR3 region has the DNA TGTGCCAGCAGGGGGCCGGCCGGGGAGCTGTTTTTT. It encodes CASRGPAGELFF.

V and J are TRBV20-1 and TRBJ2-5, with D possibly matching TRBD1 (5 bases). The J call may be mistaken, given a closer DNA end match to TRBJ2-7. This CDR3 region has 13 residues. Germline lookup yields CDR1 DFQATT and CDR2 SNEGSKA (reference sequence). The CDR3 spells CSASDRGVFEQYF. For the CDR3, the DNA is TGCAGTGCTAGTGACAGAGGAGTTTTCGAGCAGTACTTC.

There are a few counts of this clonotype. The V call is TRBV20-1, the J call TRBJ2-5, with D possibly being TRBD2 (6 bases). In germline, CDR1 is DFQATT, CDR2 SNEGSKA (reference sequence). The CDR3 is 12 residues long. V was pared by 3 bases and J by 5 bases, with 10 bases between. DNA of the CDR3: TGCAGTGCTAGGTCGGGGGTGGAGACCCAGTACTTC. Encoded protein: CSARSGVETQYF.

The V call is TRBV23-1, the J call TRBJ2-7, with TRBD1 as a possible D gene (6 bases). TRBV23-1 is noted as an ORF with a role that remains uncertain. This CDR3 is 14 amino acids long. The ends were cut back, 3 bases at V and 3 bases at J, with 12 bases in the middle. The CDR3 DNA follows: TGCGCCAGCAGTCACCCGACAGGAGTCTACGAGCAGTACTTC. Amino acid sequence: CASSHPTGVYEQYF.

This clonotype has only a few counts. This rearrangement joins TRBV4-3 to TRBJ2-1; 12 bases match TRBD2. V was pared by 2 bases and J by 4 bases, with 6 bases of the junction left unmatched. CDR3 size: 17 residues. Germline CDR1 LGHNA, CDR2 YSLEER. CDR3 nucleotides: TGCGCCAGCAGCCAATTATGGACTAGCGGGACGTACAATGAGCAGTTCTTC. It encodes CASSQLWTSGTYNEQFF.

This clonotype was seen a handful of times. The rearrangement uses TRBV7-2 and TRBJ1-2; 11 bases line up with TRBD1. J was trimmed by 7 bases and V by 2 bases; bases with no gene match: 3. Germline V CDR1 and CDR2: SGHTA, FQGNSA. The CDR3 contains 14 residues. In DNA, the CDR3 is TGTGCCAGCAGCTTAAGTGGACAGGGGGCTGGCTACACCTTC. Translated: CASSLSGQGAGYTF. The variable domain in full, with the rest retrieved from reference TRBV7-2 and TRBJ1-2, is GAGVSQSPSNKVTEKGKDVELRCDPISGHTALYWYRQSLGQGLEFLIYFQGNSAPDKSGLPSDRFSAERTGGSVSTLTIQRTQQEDSAVYLCASSLSGQGAGYTFGSGTRLTVV.

This clonotype showed up just a few times. This chain connects TRBV4-1 to TRBJ2-5, with TRBD2 matching 8 bases. The end of the DNA fits TRBJ2-7 better, so the J call may be wrong. The CDR3 is 13 residues long. Germline V gives CDR1 MGHRA, CDR2 YSYEKL. CDR3 sequence reads: CASSLGTRSEQYF. The CDR3 DNA follows: TGCGCCAGCAGCCTGGGGACTAGAAGCGAGCAGTACTTC.

This clonotype turned up a few times. The rearrangement joins TRBV7-9 to TRBJ2-5, with 11 bases fitting TRBD2. Unmatched junction bases numbered 4, after V lost 5 bases and J lost 2 bases. Germline assignment: CDR1 SEHNR and CDR2 FQNEAQ (reference sequence). This CDR3 comprises 15 residues. The CDR3 is CASSGGLAEQETQYF. CDR3 DNA: TGTGCCAGCAGCGGGGGACTAGCGGAACAAGAGACCCAGTACTTC.

The chain is built from TRBV12-3 or TRBV12-4 and TRBJ1-5; D uncertain. The CDR3 consists of 14 residues. The V end was cut by 2 bases, the J end by 7 bases, with 12 bases between. DNA for the CDR3: TGTGCCAGCAGTTTAATAGGAGGCGGCCAGCCCCAGCATTTT. Translation gives CASSLIGGGQPQHF.

The gene calls are TRBV18 and TRBJ1-4, with TRBD1 matching over 12 bases. CDR1 KGHSH and CDR2 LQKENI come from the germline V gene. The CDR3 consists of 16 residues. The V and J ends lost 4 bases and 7 bases, in that order; junction bases with no gene match: 7. The CDR3 loop is CASSLLRDRGREKLFF. In DNA, the CDR3 is TGTGCCAGCTCACTCCTCCGGGACAGGGGGCGTGAAAAACTGTTTTTT.

The chain uses TRBV6-1 and TRBJ2-3, with D perhaps given as TRBD1 or TRBD2 (5 bases each). The length of the CDR3 is 11 residues. The germline gives CDR1 MNHNS, CDR2 SASEGT. Trimming shortened V by 2 bases and J by 10 bases, and 7 bases separated the two germline ends. As DNA, the CDR3 is TGTGCCAGCAGTGAAAGGGGACCGCAGTATTTT. Translated: CASSERGPQYF.

This clonotype was picked up a small number of times. The chain couples TRBV6-5 to TRBJ2-3; either TRBD1 or TRBD2 may supply D (7 bases each). The CDR3 has 16 residues. Germline CDR1 and CDR2: MNHEY and SVGAGI. V was cut by 2 bases and J by 3 bases, with 15 bases left in between. The CDR3 protein is CASSYLRQGGTDTQYF. The CDR3 coding sequence is TGTGCCAGCAGTTACCTCCGACAGGGAGGGACAGATACGCAGTATTTT.

The genes are TRBV9 and TRBJ2-2, with D hard to call. From germline, CDR1 is SGDLS and CDR2 YYNGEE. Trimming cost V 0 bases and J 2 bases, with 8 bases left between them. This CDR3 is built from 15 residues. For the CDR3, the DNA is TGTGCCAGCAGCGTAGTCGCCAGAAACACCGGGGAGCTGTTTTTT. Its translation: CASSVVARNTGELFF.

V gene TRBV20-1 combines with J gene TRBJ2-1; tentatively, D is TRBD2 (7 bases). The DNA end is more similar to TRBJ2-7, so the J call may be wrong. Per the germline V gene, CDR1 is DFQATT and CDR2 is SNEGSKA (reference sequence). This CDR3 has 18 residues. CDR3 sequence: CSAAPPGQAAGGRYEQYF. The DNA of the CDR3 is TGCAGTGCTGCCCCCCCGGGACAAGCGGCCGGGGGGAGATACGAGCAGTACTTC.

The CDR3 sequence is CATSSRVAAAYGYTF. The CDR3 nucleotides are TGTGCCACCAGCAGCCGCGTGGCAGCAGCTTATGGCTACACCTTC. The chain uses TRBV15 and TRBJ1-2, with D hard to call. V lost 3 bases to trimming and J lost 5 bases, with 16 bases between them. CDR1 and CDR2 (germline): LNHNV, YYDKDF (reference sequence). The CDR3 sequence is 15 residues long.

V usage is TRBV4-1 and J usage is TRBJ2-5; D gene uncertain. V was shortened by 4 bases and J by 5 bases, with 11 bases between the two germline ends. Looked up from germline, CDR1 is MGHRA and CDR2 is YSYEKL. This CDR3 comprises 13 residues. CDR3 DNA sequence: TGCGCCAGCAGCCGGCTAGGATCGGAGACCCAGTACTTC. This gives the protein CASSRLGSETQYF.

This rearrangement joins TRBV29-1 to TRBJ2-5, with no clear D. Germline V gene data show CDR1 as SQVTM and CDR2 as ANQGSEA. Trimming pared 0 bases from V and 3 bases from J, leaving 8 bases between. The CDR3 runs 13 residues. The CDR3: CSVEEAPKETQYF. In DNA form, the CDR3 reads TGCAGCGTTGAAGAGGCCCCGAAAGAGACCCAGTACTTC.

The rearrangement links TRBV3-1 to TRBJ1-5; D remains ambiguous. This CDR3 has 14 residues. V was clipped by 0 bases and J by 0 bases, with 3 bases between them. Germline CDR1 reads LGHDT; CDR2 reads YNNKEL (reference sequence). CDR3 sequence reads: CASSQDGSNQPQHF. DNA of the CDR3: TGTGCCAGCAGCCAAGACGGTAGCAATCAGCCCCAGCATTTT.

The chain combines TRBV3-1 with TRBJ2-3; 7 bases fit TRBD2. There are 15 residues in the CDR3. J gave up 0 bases and V 3 bases, and 3 bases lay outside the gene matches. CDR1 is LGHDT, CDR2 YNNKEL, per germline (reference sequence). This CDR3 reads CASSQAAGSTDTQYF. CDR3 nucleotide sequence: TGTGCCAGCAGCCAGGCAGCGGGGAGCACAGATACGCAGTATTTT.

In its sample, this clonotype was seen a few times. The chain combines TRBV29-1 with TRBJ2-2; tentative D call: TRBD1 (6 bases). Germline CDR1 is SQVTM and CDR2 is ANQGSEA. The CDR3 runs to 12 residues. The V end was cut by 4 bases, the J end by 7 bases, with 10 bases between. The CDR3 here is CSVGTDGGELFF. In nucleotides, the CDR3 is TGCAGCGTTGGGACAGATGGCGGGGAGCTGTTTTTT.

The chain is built from TRBV20-1 and TRBJ1-1; the match to TRBD1 covers 10 bases. The germline V gene has CDR1 DFQATT and CDR2 SNEGSKA (reference sequence). V gave up 5 bases and J gave up 5 bases; unmatched junction bases: 2. The CDR3 has 12 residues. The CDR3 region is CSADRGLTEAFF. CDR3 nucleotides: TGCAGTGCTGACAGGGGGCTTACTGAAGCTTTCTTT.

This clonotype was detected a few times. V and J are TRBV5-1 and TRBJ2-7; 9 bases map to TRBD1. This CDR3 region has 13 residues. Unmatched junction bases numbered 6, after V lost 6 bases and J lost 5 bases. Germline CDR1 and CDR2: SGHRS and YFSETQ. DNA of the CDR3: TGCGCCAGCACAGGACAGGGGTTCGACGAGCAGTACTTC. Translated: CASTGQGFDEQYF.